A few counts support the clone carrying this TCR beta chain. What it binds is unknown. This sample was included in a study of CD8 T cells in ankylosing spondylitis. For TCR beta, libraries came from quantitative 5'-RACE with molecular barcodes. MiXCR was run by TCRdb on the 5' RACE reads, yielding one entry per CDR3 protein. The sample yields some 330,000 distinct CDR3 sequences, 7% to 9% seen once. Germline loops: CDR1 DFQATT, CDR2 SNEGSKA (reference sequence). There are 13 residues in the CDR3. The junction had 3 bases not matched to a gene; V was cut back by 4 bases and J by 2 bases. General study results and limits: Existing reports had already noted some motif variants in reactive arthritis synovial fluid and blood. Significant enrichment of disease-linked clones was reportedly seen in matched ankylosing spondylitis synovial fluid. Peripheral blood held disease-linked clones only at relatively low frequency, and these were CD8+. What seemed typical of ankylosing spondylitis blood was a TCR beta motif built from several highly homologous variants.

The V call is TRBV20-1, the J call TRBJ2-7, with TRBD2 matching over 9 bases. The TCR sequence derives from a male donor with ankylosing spondylitis. The sequencing input was blood, either unsorted or a sorted T cell fraction (not recorded which). Written as DNA, the CDR3 is TGCAGTGCTAAACTAGCGGGCGCCTACGAGCAGTACTTC. Translating it yields CSAKLAGAYEQYF.